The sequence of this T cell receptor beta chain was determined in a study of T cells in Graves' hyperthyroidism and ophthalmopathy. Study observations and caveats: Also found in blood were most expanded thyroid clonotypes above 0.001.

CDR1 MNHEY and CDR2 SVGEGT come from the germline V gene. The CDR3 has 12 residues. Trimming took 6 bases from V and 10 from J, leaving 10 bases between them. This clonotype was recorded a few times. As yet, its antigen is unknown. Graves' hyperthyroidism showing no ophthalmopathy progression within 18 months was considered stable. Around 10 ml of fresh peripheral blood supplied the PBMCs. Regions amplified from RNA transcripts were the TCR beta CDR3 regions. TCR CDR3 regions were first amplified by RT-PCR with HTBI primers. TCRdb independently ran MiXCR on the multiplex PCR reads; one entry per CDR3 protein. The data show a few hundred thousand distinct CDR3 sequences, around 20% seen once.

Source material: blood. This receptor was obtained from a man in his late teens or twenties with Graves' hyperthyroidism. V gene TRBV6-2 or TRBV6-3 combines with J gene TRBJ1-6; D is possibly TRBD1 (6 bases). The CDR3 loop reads CASRTGRSPLHF. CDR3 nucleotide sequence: TGTGCCAGCAGGACAGGACGATCACCCCTCCACTTT.